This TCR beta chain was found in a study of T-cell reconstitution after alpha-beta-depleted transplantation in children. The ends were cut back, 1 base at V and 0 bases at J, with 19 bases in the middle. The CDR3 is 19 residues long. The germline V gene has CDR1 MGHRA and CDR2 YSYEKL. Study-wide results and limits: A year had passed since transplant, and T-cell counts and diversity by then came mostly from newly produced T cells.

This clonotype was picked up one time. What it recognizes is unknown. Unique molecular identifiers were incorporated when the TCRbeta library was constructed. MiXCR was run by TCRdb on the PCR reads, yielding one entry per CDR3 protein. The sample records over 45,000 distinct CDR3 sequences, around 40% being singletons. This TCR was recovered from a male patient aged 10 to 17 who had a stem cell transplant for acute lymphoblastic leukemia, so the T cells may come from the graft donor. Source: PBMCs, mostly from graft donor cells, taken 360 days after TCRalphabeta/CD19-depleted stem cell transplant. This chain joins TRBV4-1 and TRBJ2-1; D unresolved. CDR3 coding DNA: TGCGCCAGCAGCCAAGGGCTTCTCAGTAACCACAGCTCCTACAATGAGCAGTTCTTC. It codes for CASSQGLLSNHSSYNEQFF.